Listed here is a single T cell receptor (beta chain). The data were taken from a study of blood T cell repertoires in COVID-19. About the study: Acute and convalescent COVID-19 samples came from the United States, Italy and Spain.

Source study methods: Reference gene primers were amplified, and this amplification served to estimate nucleated cell counts. Profiling relied on immunoSEQ multiplex PCR, and the TCRdb table lists in-frame clones only, not all of them. The D gene and trimming were derived from the DNA, and the V and J assignments and clone size from that table. The sample consists of approximately 220,000 clones, 84% of them appearing once. There are 15 residues in the CDR3. Per the germline V gene, CDR1 is SGHKS and CDR2 is YYEKEE (reference sequence). The V end lost 2 bases, the J end lost 2 bases, and 14 bases lay between the germline ends.

The sequence came from a woman aged 55-69 years who had recovered from COVID-19. The sample comprised peripheral blood. The chain couples TRBV5-5 to TRBJ2-7, with D tentatively TRBD2 (5 bases). The DNA of the CDR3 is TGTGCCAGCAGCTTCGGGGTAGGGAACGCCTACGAGCAGTACTTC. Its translation is CASSFGVGNAYEQYF.